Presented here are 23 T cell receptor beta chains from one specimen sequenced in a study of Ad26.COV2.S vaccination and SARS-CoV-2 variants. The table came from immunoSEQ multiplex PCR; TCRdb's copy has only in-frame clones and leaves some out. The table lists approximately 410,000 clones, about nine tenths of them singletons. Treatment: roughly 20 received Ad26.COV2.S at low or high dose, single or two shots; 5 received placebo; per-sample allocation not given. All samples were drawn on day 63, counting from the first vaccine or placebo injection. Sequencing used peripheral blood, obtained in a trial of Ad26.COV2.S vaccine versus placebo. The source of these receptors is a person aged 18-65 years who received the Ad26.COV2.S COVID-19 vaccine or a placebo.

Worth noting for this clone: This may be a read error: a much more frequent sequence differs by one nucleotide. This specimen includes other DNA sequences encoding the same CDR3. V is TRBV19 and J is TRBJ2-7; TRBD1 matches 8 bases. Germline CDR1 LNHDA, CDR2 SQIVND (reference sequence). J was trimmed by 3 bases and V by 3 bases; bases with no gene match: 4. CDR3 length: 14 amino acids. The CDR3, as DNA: TGTGCCAGTAGTATCGGAACAGGGGGCTACGAGCAGTACTTC. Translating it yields CASSIGTGGYEQYF.

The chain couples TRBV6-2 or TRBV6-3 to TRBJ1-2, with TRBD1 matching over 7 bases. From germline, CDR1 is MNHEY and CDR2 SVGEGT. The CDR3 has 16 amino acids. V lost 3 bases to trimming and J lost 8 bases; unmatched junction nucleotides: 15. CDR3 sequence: CASSYIAGQRGEGYTF. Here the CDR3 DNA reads TGTGCCAGCAGTTATATCGCGGGACAGAGGGGCGAGGGCTACACCTTC.

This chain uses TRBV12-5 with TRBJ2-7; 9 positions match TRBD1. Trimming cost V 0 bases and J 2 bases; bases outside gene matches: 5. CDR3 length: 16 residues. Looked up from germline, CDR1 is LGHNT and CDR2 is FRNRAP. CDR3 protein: CASGLVLGQGTYEQYF. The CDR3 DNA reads TGTGCTAGTGGTTTGGTACTGGGACAGGGAACCTACGAGCAGTACTTC.

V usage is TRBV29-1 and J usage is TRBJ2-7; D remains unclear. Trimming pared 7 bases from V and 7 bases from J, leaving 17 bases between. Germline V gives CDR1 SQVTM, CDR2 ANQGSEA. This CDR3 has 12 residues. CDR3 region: CSGLDEDGEQYF. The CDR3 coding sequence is TGCAGCGGCCTTGACGAGGATGGGGAGCAGTACTTC.

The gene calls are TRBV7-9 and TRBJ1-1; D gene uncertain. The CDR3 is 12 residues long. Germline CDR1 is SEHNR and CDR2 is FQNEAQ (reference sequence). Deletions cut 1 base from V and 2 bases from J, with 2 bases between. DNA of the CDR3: TGTGCCAGCAGCTTAGACAACACTGAAGCTTTCTTT. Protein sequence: CASSLDNTEAFF. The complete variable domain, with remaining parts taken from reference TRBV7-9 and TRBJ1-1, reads DTGVSQNPRHKITKRGQNVTFRCDPISEHNRLYWYRQTLGQGPEFLTYFQNEAQLEKSRLLSDRFSAERPKGSFSTLEIQRTEQGDSAMYLCASSLDNTEAFFGQGTRLTVV.

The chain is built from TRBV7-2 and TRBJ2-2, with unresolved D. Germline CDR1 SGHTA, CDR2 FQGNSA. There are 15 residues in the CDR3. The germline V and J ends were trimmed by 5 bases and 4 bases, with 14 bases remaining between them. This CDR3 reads CASSLQEGRTGELFF. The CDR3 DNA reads TGTGCCAGCAGCCTTCAAGAAGGGCGCACCGGGGAGCTGTTTTTT.

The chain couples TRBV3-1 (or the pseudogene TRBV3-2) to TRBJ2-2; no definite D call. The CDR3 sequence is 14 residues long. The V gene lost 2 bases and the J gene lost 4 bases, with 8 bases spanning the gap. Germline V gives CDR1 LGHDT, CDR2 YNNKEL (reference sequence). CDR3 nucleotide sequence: TGTGCCAGCAGCCAAATCCGTACCACCGGGGAGCTGTTTTTT. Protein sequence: CASSQIRTTGELFF.

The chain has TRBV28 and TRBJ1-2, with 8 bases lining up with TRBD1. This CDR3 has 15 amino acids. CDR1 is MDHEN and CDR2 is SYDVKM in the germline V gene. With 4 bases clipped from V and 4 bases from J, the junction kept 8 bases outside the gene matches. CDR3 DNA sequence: TGTGCCAGCAGTTCGTCAGGGGGCGGGGCCTATGGCTACACCTTC. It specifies CASSSSGGGAYGYTF.

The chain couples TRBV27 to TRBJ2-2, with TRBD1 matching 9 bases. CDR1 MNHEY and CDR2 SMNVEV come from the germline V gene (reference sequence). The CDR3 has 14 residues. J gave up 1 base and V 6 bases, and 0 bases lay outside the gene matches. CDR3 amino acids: CASRDRGNTGELFF. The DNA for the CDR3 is TGTGCCAGCAGGGACAGGGGGAACACCGGGGAGCTGTTTTTT.

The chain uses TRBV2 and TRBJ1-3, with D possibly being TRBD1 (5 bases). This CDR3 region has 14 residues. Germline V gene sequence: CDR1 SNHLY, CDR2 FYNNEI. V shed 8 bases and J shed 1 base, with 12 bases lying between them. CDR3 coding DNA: TGTGCCAGCGCCCCCGACAGTTCTGGAAACACCATATATTTT. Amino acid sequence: CASAPDSSGNTIYF.

The CDR3 region has the DNA TGCGCCAGCAGCCAAAACACGGGACAGTTCACAGATACGCAGTATTTT. This encodes CASSQNTGQFTDTQYF. V and J are TRBV4-3 and TRBJ2-3; TRBD1 aligns across 7 bases. Unmatched junction bases numbered 7, after V lost 2 bases and J lost 2 bases. The CDR3 sequence is 16 residues long. Germline V gives CDR1 LGHNA, CDR2 YSLEER.

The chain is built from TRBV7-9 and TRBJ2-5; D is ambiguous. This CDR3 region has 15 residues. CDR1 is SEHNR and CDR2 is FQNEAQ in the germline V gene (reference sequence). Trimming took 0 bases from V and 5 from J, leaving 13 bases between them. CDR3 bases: TGTGCCAGCAGCTTAGCGTTAGCCACCCGGGAGACCCAGTACTTC. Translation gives CASSLALATRETQYF. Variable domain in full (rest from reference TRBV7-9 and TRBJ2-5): DTGVSQNPRHKITKRGQNVTFRCDPISEHNRLYWYRQTLGQGPEFLTYFQNEAQLEKSRLLSDRFSAERPKGSFSTLEIQRTEQGDSAMYLCASSLALATRETQYFGPGTRLLVL.

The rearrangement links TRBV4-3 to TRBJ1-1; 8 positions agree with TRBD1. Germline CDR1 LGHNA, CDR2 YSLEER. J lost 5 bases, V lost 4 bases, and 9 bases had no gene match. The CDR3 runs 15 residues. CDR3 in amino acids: CASSLPTGAGTEAFF. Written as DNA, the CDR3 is TGCGCCAGCAGCCTTCCGACAGGGGCGGGAACTGAAGCTTTCTTT.

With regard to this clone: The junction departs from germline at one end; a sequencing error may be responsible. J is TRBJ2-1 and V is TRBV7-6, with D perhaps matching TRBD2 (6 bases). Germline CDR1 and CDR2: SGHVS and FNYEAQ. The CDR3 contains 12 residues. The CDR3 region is CASSSLAAEPIF. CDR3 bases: TGTGCCAGCAGCTCACTAGCCGCTGAGCCAATCTTC.

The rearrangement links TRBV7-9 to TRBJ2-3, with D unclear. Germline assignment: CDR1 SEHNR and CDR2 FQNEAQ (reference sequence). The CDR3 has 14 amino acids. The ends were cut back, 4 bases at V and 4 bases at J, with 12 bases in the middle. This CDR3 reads CASSSVSDPDTQYF. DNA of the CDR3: TGTGCCAGCAGCTCCGTTAGTGACCCAGATACGCAGTATTTT.

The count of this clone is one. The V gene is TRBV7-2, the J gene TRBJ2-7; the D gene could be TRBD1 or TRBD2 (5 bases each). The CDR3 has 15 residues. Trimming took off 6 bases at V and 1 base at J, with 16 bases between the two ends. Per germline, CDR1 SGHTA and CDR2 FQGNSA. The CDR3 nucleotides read TGTGCCAGCAGGGGACCCGGGACGGAGTCCTACGAGCAGTACTTC. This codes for CASRGPGTESYEQYF.

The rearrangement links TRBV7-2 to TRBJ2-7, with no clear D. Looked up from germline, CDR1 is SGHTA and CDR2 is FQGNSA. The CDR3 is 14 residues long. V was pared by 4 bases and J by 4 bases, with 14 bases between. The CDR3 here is CASSSARIGYEQYF. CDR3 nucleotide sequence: TGTGCCAGCAGCTCGGCCCGTATTGGGTACGAGCAGTACTTC.

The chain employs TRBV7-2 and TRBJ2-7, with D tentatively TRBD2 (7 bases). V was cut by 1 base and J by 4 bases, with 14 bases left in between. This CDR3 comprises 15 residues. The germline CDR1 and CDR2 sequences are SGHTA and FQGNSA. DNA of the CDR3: TGTGCCAGCAGCTTAGACGGGGGGCTAGGATACGAGCAGTACTTC. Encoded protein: CASSLDGGLGYEQYF. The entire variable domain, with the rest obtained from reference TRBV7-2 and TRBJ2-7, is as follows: GAGVSQSPSNKVTEKGKDVELRCDPISGHTALYWYRQSLGQGLEFLIYFQGNSAPDKSGLPSDRFSAERTGGSVSTLTIQRTQQEDSAVYLCASSLDGGLGYEQYFGPGTRLTVT.

DNA for the CDR3: TGTGCCAGTAGTACCCTCACAGGGGGTTCGGAGACCCAGTACTTC. Protein product: CASSTLTGGSETQYF. This chain uses TRBV19 with TRBJ2-5; 8 nucleotides match TRBD1. Trimming took 4 bases from V and 5 from J; bases not matched to a gene: 9. Germline V CDR1 and CDR2: LNHDA, SQIVND (reference sequence). The CDR3 totals 15 residues.

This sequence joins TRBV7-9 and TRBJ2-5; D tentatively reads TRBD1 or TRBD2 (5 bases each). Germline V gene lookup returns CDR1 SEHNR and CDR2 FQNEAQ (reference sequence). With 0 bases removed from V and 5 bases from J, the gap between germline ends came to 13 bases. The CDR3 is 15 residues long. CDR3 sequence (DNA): TGTGCCAGCAGCTTAGCACCCCTAGCAGGGGAGACCCAGTACTTC. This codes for CASSLAPLAGETQYF. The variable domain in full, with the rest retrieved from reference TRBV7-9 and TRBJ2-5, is DTGVSQNPRHKITKRGQNVTFRCDPISEHNRLYWYRQTLGQGPEFLTYFQNEAQLEKSRLLSDRFSAERPKGSFSTLEIQRTEQGDSAMYLCASSLAPLAGETQYFGPGTRLLVL.

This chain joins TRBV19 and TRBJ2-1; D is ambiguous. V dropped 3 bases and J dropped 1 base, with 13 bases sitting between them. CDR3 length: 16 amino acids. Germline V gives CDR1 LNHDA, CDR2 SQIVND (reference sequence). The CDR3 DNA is TGTGCCAGTAGTATCTGGGCGGCAGCTTCCTACAATGAGCAGTTCTTC. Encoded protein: CASSIWAAASYNEQFF. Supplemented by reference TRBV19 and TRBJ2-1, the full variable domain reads DGGITQSPKYLFRKEGQNVTLSCEQNLNHDAMYWYRQDPGQGLRLIYYSQIVNDFQKGDIAEGYSVSREKKESFPLTVTSAQKNPTAFYLCASSIWAAASYNEQFFGPGTRLTVL.

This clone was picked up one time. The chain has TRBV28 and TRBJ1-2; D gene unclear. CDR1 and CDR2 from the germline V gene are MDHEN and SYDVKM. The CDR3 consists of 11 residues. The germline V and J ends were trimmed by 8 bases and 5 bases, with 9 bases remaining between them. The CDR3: CASVQGYGYTF. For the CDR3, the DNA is TGTGCCAGCGTGCAAGGGTATGGCTACACCTTC.

The CDR3 bases are TGTGCCAGCAGCCTAGACAGAGTGCCCACCTTC. This sequence encodes CASSLDRVPTF. This chain joins TRBV7-9 and TRBJ1-2; D is possibly TRBD1 (5 bases). The germline CDR1 and CDR2 sequences are SEHNR and FQNEAQ (reference sequence). V lost 5 bases and J 13 bases, leaving 14 bases between the germline ends. The CDR3 runs to 11 residues.